This is a list of T cell receptor beta chains from one sample in a study of identical twins. TCRdb re-called the 5' RACE reads through MiXCR, storing one row per CDR3 protein. This repertoire shows fewer than 550,000 distinct CDR3 sequences, 14% found once; its top ten account for approximately 0.98%. The sample was also linked to a second study, of yellow fever vaccine responses in identical twins.

Input material: CD4+ T cells sorted from blood. The receptors derive from a woman younger than 35 in good health. The CDR3 runs from the conserved cysteine through the conserved F or W. The D gene is left open where the match is weak. Some rows mark clone size as missing; the rest say once, few, many or name a class of expanded clone.

j_gene | d_gene | abundance | v_gene | CDR3aa | CDR3nt
TRBJ2-1 | . | many | TRBV4-2 | CASSQDGGSEQFF | TGTGCCAGCAGCCAAGATGGGGGGAGTGAGCAGTTCTTC
TRBJ2-5 | . | . | TRBV7-2 | CASSKVETQYF | TGTGCCAGCAGCAAGGTGGAGACCCAGTACTTC
TRBJ1-2 | . | few | TRBV5-1 | CASSAEVDIGYGYTF | TGCGCCAGCAGCGCGGAGGTAGACATTGGCTATGGCTACACCTTC
TRBJ2-1 | TRBD2 | few | TRBV5-1 | CASSLRGLAADNEQFF | TGCGCCAGCAGCTTGCGAGGGCTAGCGGCCGACAATGAGCAGTTCTTC
TRBJ2-7 | . | many | TRBV5-1 | CASSLVGDSYEQYF | TGCGCCAGCAGCTTGGTAGGGGACTCCTACGAGCAGTACTTC
TRBJ2-4 | TRBD2 | few | TRBV11-2 | CASSPQSLAGGRWNIQYF | TGTGCCAGCAGCCCCCAATCCTTAGCGGGGGGGCGCTGGAACATTCAGTACTTC
TRBJ2-3 | . | few | TRBV20-1 | CSAPRPGLTDTQYF | TGCAGTGCGCCCCGGCCGGGACTTACCGATACGCAGTATTTT
TRBJ1-4 | TRBD1 | . | TRBV5-5 | CASSLAGTATNEKLFF | TGTGCCAGCAGCTTGGCCGGGACAGCAACTAATGAAAAACTGTTTTTT
TRBJ1-2 | TRBD1 | many | TRBV12-3/TRBV12-4 | CASSQRTGFNYGYTF | TGTGCCAGCAGCCAACGGACAGGGTTTAACTATGGCTACACCTTC
TRBJ2-5 | TRBD1 | few | TRBV7-2 | CASSLGARGLETQYF | TGTGCCAGCAGCTTAGGAGCCAGGGGGCTAGAGACCCAGTACTTC
TRBJ2-7 | TRBD1 | many | TRBV5-1 | CASSSETGFRDEQYF | TGCGCCAGCAGCTCCGAGACAGGGTTTCGGGACGAGCAGTACTTC
TRBJ2-5 | . | . | TRBV16 | CASSQSYREETQYF | TGTGCCAGCAGCCAATCGTACAGGGAGGAGACCCAGTACTTC
TRBJ1-3 | . | few | TRBV20-1 | CSALDWGSGNTIYF | TGCAGTGCTCTCGACTGGGGTTCAGGAAACACCATATATTTT
TRBJ2-1 | . | . | TRBV5-1 | CASSRDLLASSYNEQFF | TGCGCCAGCAGCCGAGACCTCCTAGCGAGCTCCTACAATGAGCAGTTCTTC
TRBJ1-6 | . | . | TRBV6-1 | CASRRPSRGSPLHF | TGTGCCAGCAGGCGGCCATCTCGGGGATCACCCCTCCACTTT
TRBJ2-4 | TRBD1 | few | TRBV12-5 | CASGPGQGVDKNIQYF | TGTGCTAGTGGTCCCGGACAGGGGGTAGACAAAAACATTCAGTACTTC
TRBJ2-2 | . | many | TRBV4-3 | CASSLRRGGELFF | TGCGCCAGCAGCCTCAGACGAGGAGGGGAGCTGTTTTTT
TRBJ2-1 | . | . | TRBV6-2/TRBV6-3 | CASSYLSLDEQFF | TGTGCCAGCAGTTACTTATCCTTGGATGAGCAGTTCTTC
TRBJ2-2 | . | . | TRBV5-1 | CASSPAVGNTGELFF | TGCGCCAGCAGCCCTGCCGTAGGGAACACCGGGGAGCTGTTTTTT
TRBJ2-7 | . | many | TRBV7-2 | CASSLVRGQGEQYF | TGTGCCAGCAGCTTAGTGCGGGGGCAGGGCGAGCAGTACTTC
TRBJ2-7 | . | few | TRBV20-1 | CSAGGGGRGGYEQYF | TGCAGTGCTGGAGGGGGCGGGAGAGGTGGCTACGAGCAGTACTTC
TRBJ2-7 | . | . | TRBV20-1 | CSGEVAGNEQYF | TGCAGTGGGGAGGTGGCGGGCAACGAGCAGTACTTC
TRBJ2-3 | TRBD2 | many | TRBV12-3/TRBV12-4 | CASSSGLAGDTDTQYF | TGTGCCAGCAGTTCCGGACTAGCGGGAGACACAGATACGCAGTATTTT
TRBJ2-3 | . | . | TRBV29-1 | CSVGPGTDTQYF | TGCAGCGTTGGACCGGGCACAGATACGCAGTATTTT
TRBJ1-2 | . | many | TRBV12-3/TRBV12-4 | CASSFVRGNYGYTF | TGTGCCAGCAGTTTCGTACGGGGAAACTATGGCTACACCTTC
TRBJ2-3 | . | . | TRBV5-8 | CASSPLLRGTQYF | TGTGCCAGCAGCCCCCTCCTACGGGGTACGCAGTATTTT
TRBJ2-1 | . | . | TRBV28 | CASSLNRWGEQFF | TGTGCCAGCAGTTTAAATCGGTGGGGTGAGCAGTTCTTC
TRBJ1-5 | TRBD1 | . | TRBV20-1 | CSARGGTGVDSQPQHF | TGCAGTGCTAGAGGGGGGACAGGGGTCGACTCTCAGCCCCAGCATTTT
TRBJ1-2 | . | few | TRBV7-2 | CASSLFGQFMGGYTF | TGTGCCAGCAGCTTATTTGGCCAGTTTATGGGTGGCTACACCTTC
TRBJ2-1 | . | few | TRBV11-2 | CASREGGGWHEQFF | TGTGCCAGCAGGGAGGGGGGGGGTTGGCATGAGCAGTTCTTC
TRBJ1-1 | TRBD1 | . | TRBV3-1 | CASSQDGQGAAKAFF | TGTGCCAGCAGCCAAGATGGACAGGGGGCGGCTAAGGCTTTCTTT
TRBJ2-2 | . | once | TRBV30 | CAWSVRSLNTGELFF | TGTGCCTGGAGTGTGAGGAGCCTCAACACCGGGGAGCTGTTTTTT
TRBJ2-2 | TRBD2 | few | TRBV10-3 | CAIRDFGGAANTGELFF | TGTGCCATCAGGGATTTCGGGGGGGCCGCGAACACCGGGGAGCTGTTTTTT
TRBJ2-7 | . | . | TRBV20-1 | CSARASYEQYF | TGCAGTGCTAGAGCCTCATACGAGCAGTACTTC
TRBJ2-5 | TRBD1 | . | TRBV27 | CASSARGQNLLKYQETQYF | TGTGCCAGCAGTGCCCGGGGACAGAACCTATTAAAGTACCAAGAGACCCAGTACTTC
TRBJ2-1 | . | few | TRBV20-1 | CSATTTLSSYNEQFF | TGCAGTGCTACCACTACCTTGAGCTCCTACAATGAGCAGTTCTTC
TRBJ1-1 | TRBD1 | few | TRBV11-1 | CASSLARGQGSTNTEAFF | TGTGCCAGCAGCTTAGCGAGGGGACAGGGCTCCACGAACACTGAAGCTTTCTTT
TRBJ2-1 | TRBD2 | many | TRBV5-1 | CASSPTSGRSEQFF | TGCGCCAGCAGCCCTACTAGCGGGAGGTCGGAGCAGTTCTTC
TRBJ2-6 | . | . | TRBV12-3/TRBV12-4 | CASSTIGNVLTF | TGTGCCAGCAGTACGATAGGCAACGTCCTGACTTTC
TRBJ2-1 | TRBD2 | . | TRBV7-9 | CASSFTSGDNEQFF | TGTGCCAGCAGCTTCACTAGCGGAGACAATGAGCAGTTCTTC
TRBJ2-1 | TRBD2 | few | TRBV4-1 | CASSQVAGGTYNEQFF | TGCGCCAGCAGCCAGGTAGCGGGGGGGACTTACAATGAGCAGTTCTTC
TRBJ1-5 | . | few | TRBV5-5 | CASTRGDSNQPQHF | TGTGCCAGCACTAGAGGGGATAGCAATCAGCCCCAGCATTTT
TRBJ1-1 | . | few | TRBV20-1 | CSARLIAEAFF | TGCAGTGCCCGACTTATCGCTGAAGCTTTCTTT